The 12 T cell receptor beta chains in this list originate from one sample, sequenced in a study of blood T cell repertoires in COVID-19. Profiling relied on immunoSEQ multiplex PCR, and the TCRdb table lists in-frame clones only, not all of them. Of over 300,000 clones listed, roughly nine tenths are singletons. The sample consisted of peripheral blood. The origin of the receptors is a man aged 40-50 years with acute or convalescent COVID-19.

A single count supports this clone. The sample contains more than one DNA sequence encoding this CDR3. The chain joins TRBV3-1 (or the pseudogene TRBV3-2) to TRBJ2-7; 7 bases are a match to TRBD2. The junction had 0 bases not matched to a gene; V was cut back by 4 bases and J by 3 bases. This CDR3 is built from 12 residues. CDR1 and CDR2 from the germline V gene are LGHDT and YNNKEL (reference sequence). The CDR3 nucleotides are TGTGCCAGCAGCCGGGGGGGCTACGAGCAGTACTTC. It specifies CASSRGGYEQYF.

The genes are TRBV6-5 and TRBJ2-3, with TRBD2 matching over 14 bases. The CDR3 is 15 amino acids. Trimming at V came to 6 bases and at J to 6 bases, leaving 5 bases not matched to a gene. Germline V gives CDR1 MNHEY, CDR2 SVGAGI. CDR3 DNA sequence: TGTGCCAGCAGCCCGACTAGCGGGGGGGCGGATACGCAGTATTTT. Protein product: CASSPTSGGADTQYF.

The sample holds one count of this clone. J is TRBJ1-3 and V is TRBV18; D is possibly TRBD1 (5 bases). Germline V gene lookup returns CDR1 KGHSH and CDR2 LQKENI. This CDR3 spans 15 amino acids. V lost 2 bases and J 0 bases, leaving 8 bases between the germline ends. The DNA of the CDR3 is TGTGCCAGCTCACCAATGGGACTCTCTGGAAACACCATATATTTT. Translation gives CASSPMGLSGNTIYF.

The rearrangement links TRBV3-1 (or the pseudogene TRBV3-2) to TRBJ1-1; 8 bases align to TRBD1. Germline CDR1 LGHDT, CDR2 YNNKEL (reference sequence). This CDR3 has 15 residues. J was trimmed by 1 base and V by 3 bases; bases with no gene match: 4. CDR3 nucleotides: TGTGCCAGCAGCCATTCCGGGACAGGGAACACTGAAGCTTTCTTT. This codes for CASSHSGTGNTEAFF.

The rearrangement joins TRBV7-3 to TRBJ2-5; D possibly corresponds to TRBD2 (6 bases). There are 17 residues in the CDR3. Trimming pared 5 bases from V and 3 bases from J, leaving 22 bases between. Per the germline V gene, CDR1 is SGHTA and CDR2 is FQGTGA. CDR3 region: CASSQTGTLKREETQYF. The CDR3 nucleotides are TGTGCCAGCAGCCAAACCGGGACTCTCAAAAGGGAAGAGACCCAGTACTTC.

The chain joins TRBV5-4 to TRBJ1-2, with 7 bases matching TRBD1. Germline CDR1 and CDR2: SGHNT and YYREEE (reference sequence). Trimming cost V 5 bases and J 7 bases; bases outside gene matches: 14. The CDR3 is 15 amino acids. The CDR3 reads CASSRRQGQGGGYTF. CDR3 bases: TGTGCCAGCAGTCGCCGACAGGGCCAGGGGGGTGGCTACACCTTC.

This clone showed up just once. The V and J genes are TRBV28 and TRBJ1-2; D is unclear. Germline assignment: CDR1 MDHEN and CDR2 SYDVKM. Trimming left V 6 bases short and J 6 bases short, with 11 bases between. CDR3 length: 12 residues. CDR3 loop: CASSYSGDGYTF. The CDR3, as DNA: TGTGCCAGCAGCTACTCGGGAGATGGCTACACCTTC.

V and J are TRBV30 and TRBJ2-7, with D perhaps TRBD2 (5 bases). CDR3 length: 14 residues. Germline V gives CDR1 GTSNPN, CDR2 SVGIG (reference sequence). V was trimmed by 0 bases and J by 4 bases, leaving 13 bases between them. The CDR3: CAWSVQVSGYEQYF. CDR3 bases: TGTGCCTGGAGTGTACAAGTATCGGGGTACGAGCAGTACTTC.

Turning to this clone: This specimen includes other DNA sequences encoding the same CDR3. The V call is TRBV28, the J call TRBJ1-2; no reliable D call. CDR1 is MDHEN and CDR2 is SYDVKM in the germline V gene. V lost 6 bases to trimming and J lost 2 bases, with 7 bases between them. The CDR3 consists of 12 residues. The CDR3 coding sequence is TGTGCCAGCAGGACTGGAAACTATGGCTACACCTTC. Translated: CASRTGNYGYTF.

V gene TRBV30 combines with J gene TRBJ1-4, with 8 bases matching TRBD1. Germline CDR1 and CDR2: GTSNPN and SVGIG (reference sequence). V shed 1 base, J shed 7 bases, and the junction held 14 bases outside the gene matches. There are 17 residues in the CDR3. CDR3 loop: CAWSALSPGGAPEKLFF. In DNA, the CDR3 is TGTGCCTGGAGTGCCCTTTCCCCAGGGGGCGCCCCTGAAAAACTGTTTTTT.

The V and J genes are TRBV27 and TRBJ2-3; 7 bases are a match to TRBD1. CDR3 length: 15 residues. The V and J ends lost 3 bases and 0 bases, in that order; junction bases with no gene match: 3. Per the germline V gene, CDR1 is MNHEY and CDR2 is SMNVEV (reference sequence). DNA for the CDR3: TGTGCCAGCAGTTTTTGGGACAGTAGCACAGATACGCAGTATTTT. Translating it yields CASSFWDSSTDTQYF.

The table lists this clone with a count of one. The CDR3 coding sequence is TGTGCCAGCAGCAGAGACAGGGGTGGCAATCAGCCCCAGCATTTT. This translates into CASSRDRGGNQPQHF. The V gene is TRBV5-5, the J gene TRBJ1-5; 8 bases align to TRBD1. The CDR3 is 15 amino acids. Germline values: CDR1 SGHKS, CDR2 YYEKEE (reference sequence). With 4 bases clipped from V and 2 bases from J, the junction kept 5 bases outside the gene matches.